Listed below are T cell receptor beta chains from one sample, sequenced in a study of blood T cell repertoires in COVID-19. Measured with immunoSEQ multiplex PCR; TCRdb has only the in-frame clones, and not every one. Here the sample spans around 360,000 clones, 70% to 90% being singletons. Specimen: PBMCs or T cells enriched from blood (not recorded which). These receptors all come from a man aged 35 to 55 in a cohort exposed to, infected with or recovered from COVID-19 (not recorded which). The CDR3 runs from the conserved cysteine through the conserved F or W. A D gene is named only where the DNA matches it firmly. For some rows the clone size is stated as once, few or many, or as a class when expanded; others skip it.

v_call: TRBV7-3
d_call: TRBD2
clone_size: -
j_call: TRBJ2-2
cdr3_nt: TGTGCCAGCAGCTTAACTTCGACTAGCGGACCCGGGGAGCTGTTTTTT
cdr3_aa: CASSLTSTSGPGELFF

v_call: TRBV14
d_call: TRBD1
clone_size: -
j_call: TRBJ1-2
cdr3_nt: TGTGCCAGCAGCCAATTGGACAGGGTCTATGGCTACACCTTC
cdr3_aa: CASSQLDRVYGYTF

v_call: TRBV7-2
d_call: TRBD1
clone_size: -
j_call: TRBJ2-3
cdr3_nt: TGTGCCAGCAGCTTTCGGGGACAGGGGATCACAGATACGCAGTATTTT
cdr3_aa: CASSFRGQGITDTQYF

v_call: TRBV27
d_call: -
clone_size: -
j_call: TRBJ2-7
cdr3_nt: TGTGCCAGCAGTTTAGAGTCAGGGAGGACCTACGAGCAGTACTTC
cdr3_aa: CASSLESGRTYEQYF

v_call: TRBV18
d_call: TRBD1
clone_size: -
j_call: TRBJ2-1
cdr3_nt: TGTGCCAGCTCACTCCCGCAGGGGGTCGACAATGAGCAGTTCTTC
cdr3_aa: CASSLPQGVDNEQFF

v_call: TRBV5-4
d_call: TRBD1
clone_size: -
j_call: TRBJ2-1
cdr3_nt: TGTGCCAGCAGCTTGGGGGGGACAGGGGATAATGAGCAGTTCTTC
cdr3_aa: CASSLGGTGDNEQFF

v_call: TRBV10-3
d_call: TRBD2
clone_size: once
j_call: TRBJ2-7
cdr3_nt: TGTGCCATCAAGGTAGCGGGAGAAGGGGCCTACGAGCAGTACTTC
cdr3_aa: CAIKVAGEGAYEQYF

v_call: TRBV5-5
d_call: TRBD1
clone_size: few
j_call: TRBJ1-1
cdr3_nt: TGTGCCAGCAGCTTAGAGACAGGGTTCACTGAAGCTTTCTTT
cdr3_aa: CASSLETGFTEAFF

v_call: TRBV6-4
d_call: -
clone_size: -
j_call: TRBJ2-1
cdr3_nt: TGTGCCAGCAGTGACAACTTCGGGGGAAATGAGCAGTTCTTC
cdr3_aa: CASSDNFGGNEQFF

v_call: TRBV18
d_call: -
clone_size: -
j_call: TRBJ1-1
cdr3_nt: TGTGCCAGCTCGCAAGCAACAGGGTATATGAACACTGAAGCTTTCTTT
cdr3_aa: CASSQATGYMNTEAFF

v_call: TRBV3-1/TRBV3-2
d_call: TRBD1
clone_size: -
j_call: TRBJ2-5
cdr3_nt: TGTGCCAGCAGCCAAGATAGGTCCCAGGGACAGAAGACCCAGTACTTC
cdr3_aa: CASSQDRSQGQKTQYF

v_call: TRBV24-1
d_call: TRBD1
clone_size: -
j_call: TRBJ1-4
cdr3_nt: TGTGCCACCAGCCCCTCGGCAGGGGGCAATGAAAAACTGTTTTTT
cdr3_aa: CATSPSAGGNEKLFF

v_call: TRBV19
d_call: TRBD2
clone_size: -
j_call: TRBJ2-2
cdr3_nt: TGTGCCAGTACCAGACTAGCGTTGTCTCAGACCGGGGAGCTGTTTTTT
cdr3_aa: CASTRLALSQTGELFF

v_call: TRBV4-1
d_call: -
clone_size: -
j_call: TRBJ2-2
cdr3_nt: TGCGCCAGCAGCCAAGGACTCGACACCGGGGAGCTGTTTTTT
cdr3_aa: CASSQGLDTGELFF

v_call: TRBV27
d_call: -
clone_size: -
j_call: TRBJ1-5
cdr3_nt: TGTGCCAGCAGTTTGAGACAGGCCAATCAGCCCCAGCATTTT
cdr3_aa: CASSLRQANQPQHF

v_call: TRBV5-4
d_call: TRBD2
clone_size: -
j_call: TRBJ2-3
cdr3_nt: TGTGCCAGCAGCTTGGCCTTGTGGGAGGGCCCCGCAGATACGCAGTATTTT
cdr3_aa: CASSLALWEGPADTQYF

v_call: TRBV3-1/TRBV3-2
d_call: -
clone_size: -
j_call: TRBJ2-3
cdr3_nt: TGTGCCAGCAGCCAAACGGGACTTAGCACAGATACGCAGTATTTT
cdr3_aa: CASSQTGLSTDTQYF

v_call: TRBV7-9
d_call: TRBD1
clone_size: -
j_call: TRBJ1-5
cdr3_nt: TGTGCCAGCAGCCCGACAGGGATGGACCAGCCCCAGCATTTT
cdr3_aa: CASSPTGMDQPQHF

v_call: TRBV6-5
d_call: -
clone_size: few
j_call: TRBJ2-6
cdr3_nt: TGTGCCAGCAGTCCCAAGCCCGGGGCCAACGTCCTGACTTTC
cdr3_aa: CASSPKPGANVLTF

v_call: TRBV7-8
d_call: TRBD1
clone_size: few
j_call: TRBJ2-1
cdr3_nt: TGTGCCAGCAGCCGACAGGGGGGCTTCTACAATGAGCAGTTCTTC
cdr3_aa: CASSRQGGFYNEQFF

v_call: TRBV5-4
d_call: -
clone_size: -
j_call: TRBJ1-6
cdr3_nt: TGTGCCAGCCGCGACTCCTCCTATAATTCACCCCTCCACTTT
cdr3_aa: CASRDSSYNSPLHF

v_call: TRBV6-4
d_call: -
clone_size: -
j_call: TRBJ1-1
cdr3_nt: TGTGCCAGCACCCTGAAAGCAGGGGAGAGCACTGAAGCTTTCTTT
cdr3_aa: CASTLKAGESTEAFF

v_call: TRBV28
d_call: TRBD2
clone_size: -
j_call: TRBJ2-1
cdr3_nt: TGTGCCAGCAGCGCCACCTTGGGACTAGCGGGATACAATGAGCAGTTCTTC
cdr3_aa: CASSATLGLAGYNEQFF

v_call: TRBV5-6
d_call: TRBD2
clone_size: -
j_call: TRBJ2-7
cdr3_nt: TGTGCCAGCAGTTTTCGGACTAGCGGGAGACGGAGTGAGCAGTACTTC
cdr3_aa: CASSFRTSGRRSEQYF

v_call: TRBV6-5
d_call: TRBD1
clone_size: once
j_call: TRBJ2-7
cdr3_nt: TGTGCCAGCACCAAGATAGGACAGGCAAATTACGAGCAGTACTTC
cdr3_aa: CASTKIGQANYEQYF

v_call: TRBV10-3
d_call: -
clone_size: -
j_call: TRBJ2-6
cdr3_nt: TGTGCCATCGGGCGGCAGGGTGGAACCCACATCTCTGGGGCCAACGTCCTGACTTTC
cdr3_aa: CAIGRQGGTHISGANVLTF